Following are 19 T cell receptor beta chains from one sample sequenced in a study of blood T cell repertoires in COVID-19 (dated by TCRdb to about 2020). The library was prepared using the immunoSEQ multiplex PCR assay. TCRdb took over this immuneACCESS table, retaining in-frame rearrangements with V and J assigned. Such tables are incomplete; in checked studies, under half of the missing clones stem from an unresolved V gene, and the remainder is unexplained. The sample contains some 380,000 clones, around 90% of them found a single time. The ten most abundant clones make up 6.5% of the sample. Sequenced: peripheral blood. Receptor source: a man between 18 and 35 years old with active or convalescent COVID-19.

The CDR3 region is CASSPGTSGNSYEQYF. For the CDR3, the DNA is TGTGCCAGCAGCCCCGGGACTAGCGGGAACTCCTACGAGCAGTACTTC. V is TRBV7-2 and J is TRBJ2-7; TRBD2 agrees at 13 bases. With V trimmed by 5 bases and J by 0 bases, 4 bases remained unmatched. This CDR3 is built from 16 residues. In germline, CDR1 is SGHTA, CDR2 FQGNSA.

The V gene is TRBV6-5, the J gene TRBJ2-1, with TRBD1 matching 8 bases. Germline assignment: CDR1 MNHEY and CDR2 SVGAGI. CDR3 length: 14 amino acids. Trimming took 6 bases from V and 6 from J; bases not matched to a gene: 7. In nucleotides, the CDR3 is TGTGCCAGCAGGTGGGACAGGTTAGCCAATGAGCAGTTCTTC. This encodes CASRWDRLANEQFF.

The V call is TRBV2, the J call TRBJ1-2; no clear D. The CDR3 has 13 amino acids. Trimming shortened V by 4 bases and J by 6 bases, and 12 bases separated the two germline ends. Germline CDR1 reads SNHLY; CDR2 reads FYNNEI. CDR3 in DNA: TGTGCCAGCAGTGTATTACAGATGAATGGCTACACCTTC. Encoded protein: CASSVLQMNGYTF.

The rearrangement uses TRBV28 and TRBJ1-2; the D gene is possibly TRBD1 (5 bases). Germline loops: CDR1 MDHEN, CDR2 SYDVKM. CDR3 length: 14 amino acids. V was shortened by 2 bases and J by 4 bases, with 11 bases between the two germline ends. The DNA of the CDR3 is TGTGCCAGCAGTTTAGTGGCAAGGGGCTATGGCTACACCTTC. Its protein product is CASSLVARGYGYTF.

This clone was observed a handful of times. This rearrangement joins TRBV6-5 to TRBJ1-4; TRBD1 is a possible D gene (6 bases). The CDR3 consists of 15 residues. V was cut by 0 bases and J by 3 bases, with 8 bases left in between. Per the germline V gene, CDR1 is MNHEY and CDR2 is SVGAGI. The CDR3 is CASSYSAGANEKLFF. The CDR3 nucleotides are TGTGCCAGCAGTTACTCGGCAGGGGCTAATGAAAAACTGTTTTTT.

The sample holds one count of this clone. This chain uses TRBV2 with TRBJ1-2, with 7 positions matching TRBD1. V dropped 11 bases and J dropped 4; count of bases not matched to a gene: 10. Germline V gene sequence: CDR1 SNHLY, CDR2 FYNNEI. This CDR3 has 13 residues. The chain's CDR3 is CAGRDRVFYGYTF. CDR3 DNA: TGTGCCGGACGGGACAGAGTCTTCTATGGCTACACCTTC.

The V gene is TRBV11-2, the J gene TRBJ2-1; the D is unclear. V was pared by 0 bases and J by 8 bases, with 11 bases between. CDR1 and CDR2 from the germline V gene are SGHAT and FQNNGV. The CDR3 spans 14 residues. The CDR3 DNA reads as TGTGCCAGCAGCTTAGAGTTGGGCTCACATGAGCAGTTCTTC. Residues: CASSLELGSHEQFF.

The rearrangement links TRBV19 to TRBJ1-1; 8 nucleotides match TRBD1. The V segment lost 3 bases and the J segment 7 bases; nucleotides outside the gene matches: 10. The CDR3 is made up of 15 amino acids. Germline CDR1 is LNHDA and CDR2 is SQIVND (reference sequence). The CDR3: CASSIFRGRSDEAFF. Here the CDR3 DNA reads TGTGCCAGTAGTATTTTCAGGGGGCGAAGTGATGAAGCTTTCTTT. Together with reference TRBV19 and TRBJ1-1, the CDR3 gives the full variable domain: DGGITQSPKYLFRKEGQNVTLSCEQNLNHDAMYWYRQDPGQGLRLIYYSQIVNDFQKGDIAEGYSVSREKKESFPLTVTSAQKNPTAFYLCASSIFRGRSDEAFFGQGTRLTVV.

This clone was detected only a few times. The chain has TRBV24-1 and TRBJ2-3; D gene uncertain. Trimming took off 5 bases at V and 0 bases at J, with 8 bases between the two ends. The CDR3 is 14 amino acids. Germline-derived CDR1 and CDR2 are KGHDR and SFDVKD. In DNA form, the CDR3 reads TGTGCCACCAGTGTATCTCCTAGCACAGATACGCAGTATTTT. It encodes CATSVSPSTDTQYF.

V is TRBV18 and J is TRBJ1-4; D gene uncertain. The CDR3 totals 14 residues. In germline, CDR1 is KGHSH, CDR2 LQKENI. V gave up 4 bases and J gave up 0 bases, with 6 bases separating them. The CDR3 here is CASSRAPTNEKLFF. The CDR3, as DNA: TGTGCCAGCTCACGGGCACCAACTAATGAAAAACTGTTTTTT.

This sequence joins TRBV19 and TRBJ1-5, with 8 bases identical to TRBD1. V lost 3 bases to trimming and J lost 4 bases; unmatched junction nucleotides: 8. There are 16 residues in the CDR3. Germline V gene lookup returns CDR1 LNHDA and CDR2 SQIVND (reference sequence). The CDR3 nucleotides read TGTGCCAGTAGTATGAACGGACAGGGCCCTAATCAGCCCCAGCATTTT. Encoded protein: CASSMNGQGPNQPQHF.

Within the sample, this clone is medium-sized. This chain connects TRBV6-4 to TRBJ1-6; D gene unclear. CDR3 length equals 15 residues. The V and J ends lost 0 bases and 4 bases respectively, with 7 bases between them. Germline CDR1 is MRHNA and CDR2 is SNTAGT. Here the CDR3 reads CASSDSTDYNSPLHF. As DNA, the CDR3 is TGTGCCAGCAGTGACTCAACAGATTATAATTCACCCCTCCACTTT.

This chain uses TRBV28 with TRBJ1-3, with 9 positions matching TRBD1. The CDR3 runs to 16 residues. V lost 3 bases, J lost 5 bases, and 8 bases stayed unmatched. Germline CDR1 and CDR2: MDHEN and SYDVKM. The CDR3 DNA follows: TGTGCCAGCAGTTTCCTGACAGGGGGGGAGAGAAACACCATATATTTT. Protein sequence: CASSFLTGGERNTIYF.

This chain joins TRBV11-2 and TRBJ2-7; D is ambiguous. Germline V gene data show CDR1 as SGHAT and CDR2 as FQNNGV. The CDR3 is 16 amino acids. The ends were cut back, 5 bases at V and 1 base at J, with 18 bases in the middle. CDR3 sequence reads: CASSPTELSLSYEQYF. The CDR3 DNA sequence: TGTGCCAGCAGCCCCACCGAGCTATCGTTGTCCTACGAGCAGTACTTC.

The V and J genes are TRBV7-9 and TRBJ1-3, with a weak D call TRBD1 (6 bases). The V end lost 5 bases, the J end lost 3 bases, and 14 bases lay between the germline ends. Germline V gene sequence: CDR1 SEHNR, CDR2 FQNEAQ (reference sequence). CDR3 size: 15 residues. The DNA of the CDR3 is TGTGCCAGCAGCAAAATACAGGGAGTTGGAAACACCATATATTTT. Its translation: CASSKIQGVGNTIYF.

V is TRBV6-5 and J is TRBJ1-4; 9 bases map to TRBD1. V was clipped by 5 bases and J by 7 bases; unmatched bases: 8. This CDR3 is 15 amino acids long. CDR1 is MNHEY and CDR2 is SVGAGI in the germline V gene. The CDR3 sequence is CASSSTGGAGEKLFF. The CDR3 coding sequence is TGTGCCAGCAGTAGCACAGGGGGCGCGGGTGAAAAACTGTTTTTT.

The chain is built from TRBV5-1 and TRBJ2-3; TRBD1 might be the D (5 bases). Trimming took 2 bases from V and 5 from J, leaving 12 bases between them. CDR3 length: 14 residues. Per germline, CDR1 SGHRS and CDR2 YFSETQ. The CDR3 DNA is TGCGCCAGCAGCTTCATATCAAGGGGAGATACGCAGTATTTT. Its translation: CASSFISRGDTQYF.

This rearrangement joins TRBV7-6 to TRBJ2-3; 9 nucleotides agree with TRBD2. CDR3 length: 15 residues. After removal of 5 bases from V and 1 base from J, the junction contained 4 bases not matched to a gene. Germline V gene data show CDR1 as SGHVS and CDR2 as FNYEAQ. DNA of the CDR3: TGTGCCAGCAGCAGTAGCGGGGGCGGCACAGATACGCAGTATTTT. It is translated as CASSSSGGGTDTQYF.

The genes are TRBV5-1 and TRBJ1-4; possibly TRBD1 for D (6 bases). The ends were cut back, 5 bases at V and 3 bases at J, with 11 bases in the middle. Germline CDR1 SGHRS, CDR2 YFSETQ. The CDR3 covers 14 residues. The CDR3 loop reads CASSFGQPNEKLFF. Written as DNA, the CDR3 is TGCGCCAGCAGTTTCGGACAGCCTAATGAAAAACTGTTTTTT. Drawing the rest from reference TRBV5-1 and TRBJ1-4, the complete variable domain is KAGVTQTPRYLIKTRGQQVTLSCSPISGHRSVSWYQQTPGQGLQFLFEYFSETQRNKGNFPGRFSGRQFSNSRSEMNVSTLELGDSALYLCASSFGQPNEKLFFGSGTQLSVL.